These 15 T cell receptor beta chains came from one sample sequenced in a study of blood T cells in healthy people across ages. A J-beta primer mix and a sample-barcoded 5' primer were used in a second PCR of roughly 6 to 11 cycles. One entry per CDR3 protein results from TCRdb running MiXCR on the 5' RACE reads. This sample has around 1,600,000 distinct CDR3 sequences; roughly 43% occur once, and the top ten carry approximately 4%. Sequencing was carried out using blood. The source of these receptors is a woman aged 18-29 years in good health.

The V call is TRBV6-1, the J call TRBJ2-7, with a tentative D call TRBD2 (6 bases). The CDR3 is made up of 15 amino acids. Germline values: CDR1 MNHNS, CDR2 SASEGT. Trimming cost V 6 bases and J 4 bases, with 19 bases left between them. The CDR3 is CASSDQTRTLYEQYF. The CDR3 coding sequence is TGTGCCAGCAGCGACCAGACTAGAACCCTATACGAGCAGTACTTC.

V gene TRBV10-3 combines with J gene TRBJ2-7; D may be TRBD1 (6 bases). Germline CDR1 reads ENHRY; CDR2 reads SYGVKD. This CDR3 contains 14 residues. Deletions cut 6 bases from V and 2 bases from J, with 14 bases between. The CDR3 region has the DNA TGTGCCATCAGGGATACCGGGACACCCTACGAGCAGTACTTC. This encodes CAIRDTGTPYEQYF.

The chain has TRBV5-4 and TRBJ1-1; D is uncertain. The germline gives CDR1 SGHNT, CDR2 YYREEE (reference sequence). V lost 4 bases and J lost 5, with 18 bases in between. There are 15 residues in the CDR3. The CDR3 DNA reads as TGTGCCAGCAGCGGGATACAGCCATCAGGTACTGAAGCTTTCTTT. Its protein product is CASSGIQPSGTEAFF.

The rearrangement uses TRBV14 and TRBJ2-4; tentatively, D is TRBD1 (6 bases). The J call may be wrong; the DNA end is better matched by TRBJ2-7. CDR1 is SGHDN and CDR2 is FVKESK in the germline V gene. The length of the CDR3 is 14 residues. Written as DNA, the CDR3 is TGTGCCAGCAGCCGAACGGGACACCACTACGAGCAGTACTTC. Its translation is CASSRTGHHYEQYF.

This sequence joins TRBV6-1 and TRBJ2-1, with 13 bases identical to TRBD2. The tail of the sequence fits TRBJ2-7 better, so the J call may be wrong. The CDR3 sequence is 18 residues long. The germline V gene has CDR1 MNHNS and CDR2 SASEGT. CDR3: CASSKGLAGASSYNEQYF. The CDR3 nucleotides read TGTGCCAGCAGTAAAGGACTAGCGGGGGCAAGCTCCTACAATGAGCAGTACTTC.

The gene calls are TRBV6-2 or TRBV6-3 and TRBJ2-5; D is unresolved. Germline lookup yields CDR1 MNHEY and CDR2 SVGEGT. Trimming removed 7 bases at V and 7 bases at J, with 13 bases between. This CDR3 has 12 amino acids. As DNA, the CDR3 is TGTGCCAGCACCCAGGTGTCCGGGACCCAGTACTTC. As protein: CASTQVSGTQYF.

This clonotype appeared a few times. The CDR3 DNA reads TGTGCCAGCAGCCGGGACAGGAAACCTTACAATGAGCAGTTCTTC. Encoded protein: CASSRDRKPYNEQFF. V and J are TRBV7-2 and TRBJ2-1, with 8 bases lining up with TRBD1. Germline lookup yields CDR1 SGHTA and CDR2 FQGNSA. This CDR3 spans 15 amino acids. Trimming at V came to 5 bases and at J to 4 bases, leaving 7 bases not matched to a gene.

This chain links TRBV27 with TRBJ2-7; D remains ambiguous. Germline V gives CDR1 MNHEY, CDR2 SMNVEV (reference sequence). This CDR3 spans 13 amino acids. Trimming took off 6 bases at V and 5 bases at J, with 14 bases between the two ends. The CDR3: CASSPVVSHEQYF. The CDR3 DNA reads TGTGCCAGCAGCCCGGTTGTGTCCCACGAGCAGTACTTC.

The table lists this clonotype with a few counts. This chain connects TRBV6-2 or TRBV6-3 to TRBJ2-1; possibly TRBD1 for D (5 bases). Deletions cut 1 base from V and 9 bases from J, with 7 bases between. Looked up from germline, CDR1 is MNHEY and CDR2 is SVGEGT. There are 12 residues in the CDR3. This CDR3 is CASSYWGVEQFF. CDR3 DNA: TGTGCCAGCAGTTACTGGGGCGTTGAGCAGTTCTTC.

This clonotype has more than one count but fewer than ten. The DNA for the CDR3 is TGTGCCACCAGCAGAGATCCGTTCTACAATGAGCAGTTCTTC. Translating it yields CATSRDPFYNEQFF. The V gene is TRBV15, the J gene TRBJ2-1; D call uncertain. V lost 0 bases, J lost 3 bases, and 6 bases lay in between. Per germline, CDR1 LNHNV and CDR2 YYDKDF (reference sequence). The CDR3 runs 14 residues.

Only one count was recorded for this clonotype. This sequence joins TRBV4-1 and TRBJ1-1; D gene uncertain. The CDR3 covers 14 residues. Germline loops: CDR1 MGHRA, CDR2 YSYEKL. The ends were cut back, 5 bases at V and 3 bases at J, with 13 bases in the middle. The CDR3 DNA reads as TGCGCCAGCAGCTATGGAACCCCTTACACTGAAGCTTTCTTT. Protein sequence: CASSYGTPYTEAFF.

This clonotype occurred once. V is TRBV4-1 and J is TRBJ1-6; D not certain. Trimming cost V 1 base and J 10 bases, with 11 bases left between them. The CDR3 is 14 residues long. CDR1 and CDR2 (germline): MGHRA, YSYEKL. The chain's CDR3 is CASSQGAALSPLHF. The CDR3 region has the DNA TGCGCCAGCAGCCAAGGGGCTGCTTTATCACCCCTCCACTTT.

This sequence joins TRBV7-9 and TRBJ2-7; TRBD2 matches at 14 bases. The germline V gene has CDR1 SEHNR and CDR2 FQNEAQ (reference sequence). V lost 5 bases, J lost 0 bases, and 3 bases stayed unmatched. The CDR3 is 16 residues long. Written as DNA, the CDR3 is TGTGCCAGCAGCGGGGGACTAGCGGGGGCCTCCTACGAGCAGTACTTC. It specifies CASSGGLAGASYEQYF.

The chain links TRBV4-3 to TRBJ2-3; D possibly uses TRBD1 or TRBD2 (5 bases each). The CDR3 extends over 16 amino acids. Trimming removed 4 bases at V and 1 base at J, with 15 bases between. Germline V gene data show CDR1 as LGHNA and CDR2 as YSLEER. The CDR3 nucleotides are TGCGCCAGCAGCCGGGGGATGGCACCTCGCACAGATACGCAGTATTTT. This encodes CASSRGMAPRTDTQYF.

This chain joins TRBV6-1 and TRBJ1-2; unclear D gene. The V and J ends lost 1 base and 4 bases respectively, with 13 bases between them. This CDR3 has 15 amino acids. In germline, CDR1 is MNHNS, CDR2 SASEGT. The DNA for the CDR3 is TGTGCCAGCAGTGAAGGCGGTGGGCCAACCTATGGCTACACCTTC. Translated, it gives CASSEGGGPTYGYTF.